One and the same sample provided the 27 T cell receptor beta chains below, sequenced in a study of blood T cell repertoires in COVID-19 (dated by TCRdb to 2019 to 2021). Receptor libraries were prepared by the immunoSEQ multiplex PCR assay. The immuneACCESS repertoire file appears here via TCRdb, limited to in-frame rearrangements. These files lack a portion of the clones; in checked studies, under half of the deficit traces to unresolved V genes, and the cause of the others is not known. This sample holds approximately 250,000 clones; approximately 84% were observed only once. Clones ranked in the top ten supply roughly 4% of the sample. Sequenced sample: peripheral blood. Receptor source: a man between 45 and 60 years old with acute or convalescent COVID-19.

V and J are TRBV5-1 and TRBJ1-6, with D perhaps TRBD1 (5 bases). This CDR3 comprises 13 residues. V gave up 2 bases and J gave up 10 bases, with 10 bases separating them. Per germline, CDR1 SGHRS and CDR2 YFSETQ. The CDR3: CASSFREGSPLHF. In DNA, the CDR3 is TGCGCCAGCAGCTTCAGGGAGGGCTCACCCCTCCACTTT.

V usage is TRBV7-3 and J usage is TRBJ2-3; maybe TRBD2 (5 bases). The CDR3 is 15 residues long. Germline loops: CDR1 SGHTA, CDR2 FQGTGA. V shed 0 bases and J shed 4 bases, with 11 bases lying between them. In DNA form, the CDR3 reads TGTGCCAGCAGCTTAACGGCGTGGGAGTCAGATACGCAGTATTTT. This encodes CASSLTAWESDTQYF.

This clone has at least ten counts. The CDR3 reads CASSPRVFDTEAFF. DNA of the CDR3: TGTGCCAGCTCACCGAGGGTTTTCGACACTGAAGCTTTCTTT. V is TRBV18 and J is TRBJ1-1, with no clear D. Germline V gene lookup returns CDR1 KGHSH and CDR2 LQKENI. The V gene lost 3 bases and the J gene lost 3 bases, with 11 bases spanning the gap. The length of the CDR3 is 14 residues.

On this clone itself: The CDR3 carries no conserved terminal phenylalanine or tryptophan, so it likely arises from a read error. No DNA is shown, since the ends of the CDR3 on it are uncertain; the CDR3 is the one TCRdb lists. The chain couples TRBV4-2 to TRBJ2-7; the DNA was not compared with TRBD1, the D call given in the table. Germline loops: CDR1 LGHNA, CDR2 YNFKEQ. Ends included, the CDR3 has 11 residues. The CDR3 loop is CASSQAALGRD.

V is TRBV7-3 and J is TRBJ2-1, with 11 bases that match TRBD2. Germline V gene data show CDR1 as SGHTA and CDR2 as FQGTGA. This CDR3 has 16 amino acids. The V gene end was trimmed by 1 base and the J gene end by 6 bases; junction bases not matched to a gene: 5. The DNA of the CDR3 is TGTGCCAGCAGCTTAAGTCTAGCGGGGGGCTTCAATGAGCAGTTCTTC. Amino acid sequence: CASSLSLAGGFNEQFF.

The genes are TRBV4-1 and TRBJ1-2; 12 nucleotides match TRBD1. The J segment lost 5 bases and the V segment lost 2 bases, leaving 6 bases of the junction unmatched. From germline, CDR1 is MGHRA and CDR2 YSYEKL. The CDR3 runs 16 residues. The CDR3 coding sequence is TGCGCCAGCAGCCAACCCGGGACAGGGGGCAGGTATGGCTACACCTTC. It specifies CASSQPGTGGRYGYTF.

The chain employs TRBV6-5 and TRBJ2-7; 10 positions agree with TRBD2. The germline V gene encodes CDR1 MNHEY and CDR2 SVGAGI. This CDR3 region has 14 residues. J was trimmed by 6 bases and V by 6 bases; bases with no gene match: 8. The CDR3 here is CASRLAGGTGEQYF. In DNA form, the CDR3 reads TGTGCCAGCAGGTTAGCGGGGGGCACGGGCGAGCAGTACTTC.

This chain joins TRBV14 and TRBJ2-7, with 8 bases identical to TRBD1. The CDR3 is made up of 14 amino acids. Germline-derived CDR1 and CDR2 are SGHDN and FVKESK. Trimming removed 3 bases from V and 7 bases from J; junction bases left unmatched: 8. This CDR3 is CASSHRDRHMEQYF. DNA for the CDR3: TGTGCCAGCAGCCACCGGGACAGGCATATGGAGCAGTACTTC.

The chain couples TRBV6-5 to TRBJ2-2; unclear D gene. Trimming cost V 2 bases and J 5 bases, with 9 bases left between them. Germline V CDR1 and CDR2: MNHEY, SVGAGI. The CDR3 is 14 amino acids. The CDR3 bases are TGTGCCAGCAGTTACAGGAGTCGGACCGGGGAGCTGTTTTTT. As protein: CASSYRSRTGELFF.

The chain uses TRBV7-8 and TRBJ2-1, with 11 bases aligning to TRBD1. The J segment lost 2 bases and the V segment lost 4 bases, leaving 1 base of the junction unmatched. CDR3 length: 15 residues. In germline, CDR1 is SGHVS, CDR2 FQNEAQ. CDR3 in amino acids: CASSSGQGAYNEQFF. The CDR3 nucleotides are TGTGCCAGCAGCTCGGGACAGGGGGCCTACAATGAGCAGTTCTTC.

This chain connects TRBV4-2 to TRBJ1-1, with TRBD1 identical over 9 bases. The germline V gene has CDR1 LGHNA and CDR2 YNFKEQ. Germline trimming cut 4 bases from V and 8 bases from J; bases unmatched to any gene: 11. The CDR3 is 15 amino acids. The CDR3 region has the DNA TGTGCCAGCAGCCTCCGGGACAGGGAAAAGGAGGAAGCTTTCTTT. Translated: CASSLRDREKEEAFF.

The J gene is TRBJ2-7, the V gene TRBV5-1, with D possibly matching TRBD1 (6 bases). CDR3 length: 14 amino acids. Trimming removed 4 bases from V and 5 bases from J, with 16 bases in between. Germline loops: CDR1 SGHRS, CDR2 YFSETQ. For the CDR3, the DNA is TGCGCCAGCAGCCCGGACAGAACAATCCACGAGCAGTACTTC. Its translation is CASSPDRTIHEQYF.

The genes are TRBV30 and TRBJ2-3, with D maybe TRBD1 (5 bases). V was pared by 2 bases and J by 2 bases, with 8 bases between. The CDR3 is made up of 13 amino acids. CDR1 and CDR2 (germline): GTSNPN, SVGIG (reference sequence). The CDR3 reads CAWSRRATDTQYF. The CDR3 DNA follows: TGTGCCTGGAGTCGCAGGGCCACAGATACGCAGTATTTT.

The chain links TRBV19 to TRBJ2-3; 12 bases are shared with TRBD2. Germline-derived CDR1 and CDR2 are LNHDA and SQIVND (reference sequence). With 8 bases clipped from V and 1 base from J, the junction kept 13 bases outside the gene matches. This CDR3 comprises 18 residues. CDR3 sequence (DNA): TGTGCCAGTCCCCAGCCGCGACTAGCGGGAGTGGGCACAGATACGCAGTATTTT. Translation: CASPQPRLAGVGTDTQYF.

There are a few counts of this clone. The V gene is TRBV10-3, the J gene TRBJ2-7, with TRBD1 matching 7 bases. The CDR3 covers 14 residues. In germline, CDR1 is ENHRY, CDR2 SYGVKD. V lost 4 bases to trimming and J lost 9 bases; unmatched junction nucleotides: 12. The DNA for the CDR3 is TGTGCCATCAGTGGAACAGGGGAGACCAGCTCGCAGTACTTC. It encodes CAISGTGETSSQYF.

J is TRBJ2-2 and V is TRBV14; TRBD1 matches 10 bases. This CDR3 is built from 16 residues. Germline V gene lookup returns CDR1 SGHDN and CDR2 FVKESK. The junction had 3 bases not matched to a gene; V was cut back by 4 bases and J by 1 base. The CDR3 nucleotides are TGTGCCAGCAGCCGACAGGGGGCAAAGAACACCGGGGAGCTGTTTTTT. As protein: CASSRQGAKNTGELFF. Full variable domain (outside the CDR3, taken from reference TRBV14 and TRBJ2-2): EAGVTQFPSHSVIEKGQTVTLRCDPISGHDNLYWYRRVMGKEIKFLLHFVKESKQDESGMPNNRFLAERTGGTYSTLKVQPAELEDSGVYFCASSRQGAKNTGELFFGEGSRLTVL.

V and J are TRBV7-8 and TRBJ2-2; D remains unclear. CDR1 is SGHVS, CDR2 FQNEAQ, per germline. The CDR3 has 14 amino acids. The ends were cut back, 2 bases at V and 4 bases at J, with 8 bases in the middle. This chain's CDR3 is CASSLSRPTGELFF. The CDR3 bases are TGTGCCAGCAGCTTATCCAGGCCCACCGGGGAGCTGTTTTTT.

The chain links TRBV6-5 to TRBJ2-7, with D unclear. Germline CDR1 is MNHEY and CDR2 is SVGAGI. The CDR3 has 15 residues. V was cut by 0 bases and J by 4 bases, with 13 bases left in between. The CDR3: CASSYSVGGSYEQYF. The CDR3, as DNA: TGTGCCAGCAGTTACTCGGTAGGCGGCTCTTACGAGCAGTACTTC.

This clone was seen only once. The chain joins TRBV6-5 to TRBJ2-7, with D perhaps TRBD1 (6 bases). Germline lookup yields CDR1 MNHEY and CDR2 SVGAGI. The CDR3 totals 12 residues. V lost 5 bases and J lost 4, with 9 bases in between. The CDR3 nucleotides read TGTGCCAGCAGTCCACAGGGATACGAGCAGTACTTC. Translating gives CASSPQGYEQYF.

The chain has TRBV27 and TRBJ1-6, with a tentative D call TRBD1 (5 bases). Germline V lookup: CDR1 MNHEY, CDR2 SMNVEV (reference sequence). With 7 bases removed from V and 0 bases from J, the gap between germline ends came to 13 bases. The CDR3 totals 16 residues. CDR3 DNA sequence: TGTGCCAGCAAAATCAGGGCTAGCTCCTATAATTCACCCCTCCACTTT. Translation: CASKIRASSYNSPLHF.

Only a few counts were recorded for this clone. The genes are TRBV19 and TRBJ1-5; perhaps TRBD1 as D (6 bases). The CDR3 is 15 amino acids. Trimming pared 3 bases from V and 6 bases from J, leaving 15 bases between. Germline V gene lookup returns CDR1 LNHDA and CDR2 SQIVND (reference sequence). For the CDR3, the DNA is TGTGCCAGTAGTATGGGATTGGCAGGGGTTCAGCCCCAGCATTTT. Encoded protein: CASSMGLAGVQPQHF.

The chain carries TRBV9 and TRBJ1-6; D unresolved. Germline CDR1 and CDR2: SGDLS and YYNGEE. The CDR3 sequence is 16 residues long. Between the trimmed V and J ends, which lost 4 bases and 0 bases, there was a span of 11 bases. CDR3 sequence (DNA): TGTGCCAGCAGCCCATTAGGGAGCTCCTATAATTCACCCCTCCACTTT. Translated, it gives CASSPLGSSYNSPLHF.

The chain carries TRBV7-6 and TRBJ2-7; maybe TRBD1 (5 bases). Germline-derived CDR1 and CDR2 are SGHVS and FNYEAQ. The V end lost 5 bases, the J end lost 0 bases, and 14 bases lay between the germline ends. The CDR3 is 15 amino acids. CDR3 amino acids: CASSLGAESSYEQYF. The CDR3 coding sequence is TGTGCCAGCAGCCTAGGGGCAGAGAGCTCCTACGAGCAGTACTTC.

The chain couples TRBV30 to TRBJ2-3; 8 positions match TRBD2. Germline V gives CDR1 GTSNPN, CDR2 SVGIG (reference sequence). CDR3 length: 12 residues. Germline trimming cut 5 bases from V and 5 bases from J; bases unmatched to any gene: 3. The CDR3 protein is CAWALAGDTQYF. The CDR3 bases are TGTGCCTGGGCTCTAGCGGGAGATACGCAGTATTTT.

The V and J genes are TRBV9 and TRBJ1-1; D is undetermined. V lost 3 bases, J lost 0 bases, and 9 bases lay in between. Germline values: CDR1 SGDLS, CDR2 YYNGEE. CDR3 length equals 14 residues. The CDR3 DNA reads as TGTGCCAGCAGCGCCTCAACAGTGAACACTGAAGCTTTCTTT. It specifies CASSASTVNTEAFF. The entire variable domain, with the rest obtained from reference TRBV9 and TRBJ1-1, is as follows: DSGVTQTPKHLITATGQRVTLRCSPRSGDLSVYWYQQSLDQGLQFLIQYYNGEERAKGNILERFSAQQFPDLHSELNLSSLELGDSALYFCASSASTVNTEAFFGQGTRLTVV.

The chain is built from TRBV27 and TRBJ2-7, with 8 nucleotides matching TRBD1. This CDR3 has 14 residues. V dropped 5 bases and J dropped 3; count of bases not matched to a gene: 6. From germline, CDR1 is MNHEY and CDR2 SMNVEV (reference sequence). CDR3 region: CASSQRTGYYEQYF. CDR3 DNA: TGTGCCAGCAGTCAGAGGACAGGGTACTACGAGCAGTACTTC.

The gene calls are TRBV19 and TRBJ1-2, with D maybe TRBD1 (6 bases). The CDR3 length is 14 residues. Germline loops: CDR1 LNHDA, CDR2 SQIVND (reference sequence). V was cut by 5 bases and J by 2 bases, with 12 bases left in between. CDR3 DNA: TGTGCCAGTAGTGCCATTACAGGGAACTATGGCTACACCTTC. It codes for CASSAITGNYGYTF.